The clone carrying this T cell receptor beta chain was observed a handful of times. These data originate in a study of shared clonotypes between healthy human individuals. Libraries were prepared by immunoSEQ multiplex PCR; TCRdb keeps only in-frame clonotypes and omits some of them. The sample carries under 1,100,000 clones, roughly 80% recorded once. Germline-derived CDR1 and CDR2 are SQVTM and ANQGSEA. V gave up 5 bases and J gave up 4 bases, with 8 bases separating them. The CDR3 extends over 12 amino acids. Specimen: memory CD4+ T cells sorted from blood. Subset denoted: CD45RA-negative fraction. V gene TRBV29-1 combines with J gene TRBJ1-4; D unresolved. The TCR comes from a man in his late teens or twenties in good health. In DNA form, the CDR3 reads TGCAGCGTTATCGACGGTAATGAAAAACTGTTTTTT. The encoded protein is CSVIDGNEKLFF.